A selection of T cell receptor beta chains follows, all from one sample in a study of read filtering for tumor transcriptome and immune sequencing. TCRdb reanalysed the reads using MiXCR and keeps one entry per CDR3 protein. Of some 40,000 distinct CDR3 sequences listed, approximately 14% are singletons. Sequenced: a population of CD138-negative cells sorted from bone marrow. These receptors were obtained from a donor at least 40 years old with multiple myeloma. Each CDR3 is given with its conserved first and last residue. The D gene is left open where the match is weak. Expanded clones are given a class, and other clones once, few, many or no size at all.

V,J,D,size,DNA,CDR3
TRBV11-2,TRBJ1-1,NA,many,TGTGCCAGCAGCTTAGGTGGGGACACTGAAGCTTTCTTT,CASSLGGDTEAFF
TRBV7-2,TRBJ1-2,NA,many,TGTGCCAGCAGCCAGGGACCCCTCTATGGCTACACCTTC,CASSQGPLYGYTF
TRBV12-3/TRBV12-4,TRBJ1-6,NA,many,TGTGCCATCACATCGGTTTCCTATAATTCACCCCTCCACTTT,CAITSVSYNSPLHF
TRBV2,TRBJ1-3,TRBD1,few,TGTGCCAGCAGTGGGACAGGGGGGCGAAACACCATATATTTT,CASSGTGGRNTIYF
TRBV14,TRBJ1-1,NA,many,TGTGCCAGCAGCCAAGCGCAGGGCCTCGAGAGTGAAGCTTTCTTT,CASSQAQGLESEAFF
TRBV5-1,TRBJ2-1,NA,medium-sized,TGCGCCAGCAGCTTGGGACAGTTTGAAGATGAGCAGTTCTTC,CASSLGQFEDEQFF
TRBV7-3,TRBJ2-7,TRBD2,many,TGTGCCAGCAGCCAGGGACTAGCGGCACCCTACGAGCAGTACTTC,CASSQGLAAPYEQYF
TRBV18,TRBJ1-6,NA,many,TGTGCCAGCTCACCTAAGCGACCGTCCGATAATTCACCCCTCCACTTT,CASSPKRPSDNSPLHF
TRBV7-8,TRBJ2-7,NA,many,TGTGCCAGCAGCTTAGTCACAGGCAGGGACGGATATTTTTCCTACGAGCAGTACTTC,CASSLVTGRDGYFSYEQYF
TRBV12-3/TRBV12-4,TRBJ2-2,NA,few,TGTGCCGGCACCCGATCCGGGGAGCTGTTTTTT,CAGTRSGELFF
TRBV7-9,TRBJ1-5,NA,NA,TGTGCCAGCAGCCCGACAGCGGGGGAAAATCAGCCCCAGCATTTT,CASSPTAGENQPQHF
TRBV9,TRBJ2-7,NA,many,TGTGCCAGCAGCGTAGACCCCGGGACAACCTACGAGCAGTACTTC,CASSVDPGTTYEQYF
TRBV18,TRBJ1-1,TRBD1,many,TGTGCCAGCTCACCCCGGGACAGTGAAGCTTTCTTT,CASSPRDSEAFF
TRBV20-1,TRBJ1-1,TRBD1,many,TGCAGTGCTGGAGTAGACAGGGGGACTGAAGCTTTCTTT,CSAGVDRGTEAFF
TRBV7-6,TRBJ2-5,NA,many,TGTGCCAGCAGCTTACCGGACAGCTTAAGTAGGGAGACCCAGTACTTC,CASSLPDSLSRETQYF
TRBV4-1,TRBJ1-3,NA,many,TGCGCCAGCAGCCCCGAGGGGCCCTTTGTCCCTGGAAACACCATATATTTT,CASSPEGPFVPGNTIYF
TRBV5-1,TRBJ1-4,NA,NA,TGCGCCTGCTGCCCTCTGACCGGGTCTAATGAAAAACTGTTTTTT,CACCPLTGSNEKLFF
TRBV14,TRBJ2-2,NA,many,TGTGCCAGCAGCCAAGATCGTTTGGGCGGGGAGCTGTTTTTT,CASSQDRLGGELFF
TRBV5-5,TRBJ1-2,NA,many,TGTGCCAGCAGCACCTTGACACCTAACTATGGCTACACCTTC,CASSTLTPNYGYTF
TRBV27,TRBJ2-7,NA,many,TGTGCCAGCAAGGGAACTCCTATATCCTACGAGCAGTACTTC,CASKGTPISYEQYF
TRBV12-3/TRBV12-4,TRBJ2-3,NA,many,TGTGCCAGCAGTTTGGGCCCCGGGAGAGGGACAGATACGCAGTATTTT,CASSLGPGRGTDTQYF
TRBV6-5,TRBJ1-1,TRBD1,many,TGTGCCAGCAAAGTTTCAGGGGGGGCGAACACTGAAGCTTTCTTT,CASKVSGGANTEAFF
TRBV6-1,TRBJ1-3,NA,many,TGTGCCAGCAGTTTAGGTTCCGGCTCTGGAAACACCATATATTTT,CASSLGSGSGNTIYF
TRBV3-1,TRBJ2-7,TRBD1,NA,TGTGCCAGCAGCCTCCGGGACAGTCACTACGAGCGGTACTTC,CASSLRDSHYERYF
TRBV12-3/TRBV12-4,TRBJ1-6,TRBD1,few,TGTGCCAGCAGTGGATACAGGGGAAGAGAATCACCCCTCCACTTT,CASSGYRGRESPLHF
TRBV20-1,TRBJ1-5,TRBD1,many,TGCAGTAAAAAACTTGGACAGGGTAGCAATCAGCCCCAGCATTTT,CSKKLGQGSNQPQHF
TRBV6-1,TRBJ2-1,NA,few,TGTGCCAGCAGTGAGGCCCTGGCGCAGTTCTTC,CASSEALAQFF
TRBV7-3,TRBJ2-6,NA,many,TGTGCCAGCAGCTTATGGAGCCCGGCCGGGGCCAACGTCCTGACTTTC,CASSLWSPAGANVLTF
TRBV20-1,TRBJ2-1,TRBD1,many,TGCAGTGCTGAGGGACAGGGAGCCTACAATGAGCAGTTCTTC,CSAEGQGAYNEQFF
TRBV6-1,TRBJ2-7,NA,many,TGTGCCAGCAGTGACGGACATGGGTACCCCTCCTACGAGCAGTACTTC,CASSDGHGYPSYEQYF
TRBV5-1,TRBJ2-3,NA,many,TGCGCCAGCAGCTTAGAAACACGAACTAGCACAGATACGCAGTATTTT,CASSLETRTSTDTQYF
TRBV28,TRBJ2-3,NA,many,TGTGCCAGCAGTTCCGATTCCTCAATTATTACAGATACGCAGTATTTT,CASSSDSSIITDTQYF
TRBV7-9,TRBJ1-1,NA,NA,TGTGCCAGCAGGCACCAGGGAATGAACACTGAAGCTTTCTTT,CASRHQGMNTEAFF
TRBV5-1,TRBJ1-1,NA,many,TGCGCCAGCAGCCCGGGGGCGTCGGGGGGCAATTCTGAAGCTTTCTTT,CASSPGASGGNSEAFF
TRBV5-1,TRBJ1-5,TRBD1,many,TGCGCCAGCAGCCAACAGGGGGGATCCGATCAGCCCCAGCATTTT,CASSQQGGSDQPQHF
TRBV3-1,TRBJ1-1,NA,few,TGTGCCAGCACTTCGCAGCCGAAAGGGGGGCAAGGTGCTTTCTTT,CASTSQPKGGQGAFF
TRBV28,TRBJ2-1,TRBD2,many,TGTGCCAGCAGCCGTCAGAGCGGGAGGGCCTACAATGAGCAGTTCTTC,CASSRQSGRAYNEQFF
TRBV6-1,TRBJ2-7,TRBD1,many,TGTGCCAGCATTCCCCGGGACAGGGGCGAGCAGTACTTC,CASIPRDRGEQYF
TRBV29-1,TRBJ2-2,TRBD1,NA,TGCAGCGTTGAAATTGATAGGACAGGGGGCTCCGGGGAGCTGTTTTTT,CSVEIDRTGGSGELFF
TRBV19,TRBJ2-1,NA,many,TGTGCCAGTAGTAGGCCCAGGGTTAAGGACAATGAGCAGTTCTTC,CASSRPRVKDNEQFF
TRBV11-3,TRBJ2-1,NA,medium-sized,TGTGCCAGCAGCTTAGAGACTTCGAGGACGGCGAACAATGAGCAGTTCTTC,CASSLETSRTANNEQFF
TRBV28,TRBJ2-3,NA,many,TGTGCCAGCAGTAAACTCGTAATCAAGGCCCCTGGCGATACGCAGTATTTT,CASSKLVIKAPGDTQYF
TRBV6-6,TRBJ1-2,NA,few,TGTGCCAGCAGTCCGGGAAGACCTAACTATGGCTACACCTTC,CASSPGRPNYGYTF
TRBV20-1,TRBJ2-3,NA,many,TGCAGTGCTAGGCAGCCCAGCACAGATACGCAGTATTTT,CSARQPSTDTQYF
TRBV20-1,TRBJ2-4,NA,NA,TGCAGTGCTAGAGATCCGAGGACGGGTTTTAAAAACATTCAGTACTTC,CSARDPRTGFKNIQYF
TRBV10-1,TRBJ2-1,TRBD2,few,TGCGCCAGCAGACCTTTAGCGGGGGGACTCTACAATGAGCAGTTCTTC,CASRPLAGGLYNEQFF
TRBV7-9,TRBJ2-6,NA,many,TGTGCCAGCAGCTTAGAGTCTGGGGCCAACGTCCTGACTTTC,CASSLESGANVLTF
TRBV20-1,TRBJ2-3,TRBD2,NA,TGCAGTGCTAGAGGAACCGGGACTAGTACTAGCACAGATACGCAGTATTTT,CSARGTGTSTSTDTQYF
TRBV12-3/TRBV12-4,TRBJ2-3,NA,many,TGTGCCAGCAGTCCCGGAGTTGGAGATACGCAGTATTTT,CASSPGVGDTQYF
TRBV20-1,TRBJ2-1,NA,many,TGCAGTGCTAGTGAACAGGGCCGCCAACAAAGGAAGCAGTTCTTC,CSASEQGRQQRKQFF
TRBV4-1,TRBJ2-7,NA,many,TGTGCCAGCAGCCAAGATCAGGGGCAGGGCACTCACTACGAGCAGTACTTC,CASSQDQGQGTHYEQYF
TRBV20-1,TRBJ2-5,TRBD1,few,TGCAGTGCCCCAGGGGGTCGCCAAGAGACCCAGTACTTC,CSAPGGRQETQYF
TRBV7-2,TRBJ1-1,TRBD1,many,TGTGCCAGCAGCTTAGGGGGGGCAGGGGGCGCGGGCACTGAAGCTTTCTTT,CASSLGGAGGAGTEAFF
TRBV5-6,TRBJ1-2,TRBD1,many,TGTGCCAGCAGCTTTACAAGGAGGGGGCGACAGAACTATGGCTACACCTTC,CASSFTRRGRQNYGYTF